This TCR beta chain came from a study of blood T cell repertoires in COVID-19. From germline, CDR1 is SEHNR and CDR2 FQNEAQ (reference sequence). This CDR3 region has 12 residues. Between the trimmed V and J ends, which lost 11 bases and 3 bases, there was a span of 13 bases. Sequencing was performed with immunoSEQ multiplex PCR; in TCRdb, only in-frame clones are kept and a portion is missing. The sample lists around 140,000 clones, roughly 86% occurring once. The chain is built from TRBV7-9 and TRBJ1-1; D is ambiguous. Sequencing was done on a sample of peripheral blood. This receptor was identified in a man between 65 and 79 years old with acute or convalescent COVID-19. CDR3 sequence: CASRGRDTEAFF. The CDR3 DNA sequence: TGTGCCTCCCGCGGGCGGGACACTGAAGCTTTCTTT.